This T cell receptor beta chain was observed in a study of shared clonotypes between healthy human individuals (TCRdb year 2020). Study-level background: The cohort included three men and a couple of women between 18 and 49 years of age. Blood TCR repertoires of a handful of healthy adults were deeply sequenced to estimate repertoire size and the extent of clonotype sharing between individuals. Libraries were prepared and TCR repertoires were sequenced by different laboratories using diverse techniques, in order to increase sequencing depth and limit assay-specific biases. For each donor, CD4 naive and CD4 memory were each run on three plates, CD8 naive on two plates, and CD8 memory on one plate. Per donor, leukapheresis produced somewhere between about 0.85 and 9.5 billion PBMCs.

CD8 naive samples consisted of CD45RO-negative cells that were positively selected for CCR7, yielding a CD45RA+CCR7+ population without TemRA cells. The donors were healthy, HIV-negative adults who had no recently reported acute infections or vaccinations. Every donor was a Caucasian adult living in Nashville, Tennessee, USA. Blood was collected by leukapheresis, and PBMCs were isolated by Ficoll-Histopaque density gradient centrifugation and then cryopreserved in liquid nitrogen vapor phase. Analytical flow cytometry was used to check the purity and quantity of every magnetically sorted T cell population. Each sorted fraction had its genomic DNA isolated and then quantified by UV absorbance on a Nanodrop 2000c. At the junction V is shortened by 1 base and J by 1 base, with 10 bases in between. For CDR1 and CDR2, the germline V gene lists MGHRA and YSYEKL. The CDR3 sequence holds 15 residues, the cysteine and phenylalanine included. Just CDR3 DNA is preserved here, 45 bases in frame from base 1.

A word on this clone: Its cognate antigen has yet to be identified. Base quality data are lacking; no much larger clone is found one base away.

Using the deep immunoSEQ assay, multiplex PCR amplified TCR CDR3 regions from genomic DNA. Genomic DNA extracted from each cell subset was distributed evenly over all wells of several immunoSEQ 96-well plates, and each plate served as one replicate. For sorted subsets, 150 to 250 ng of genomic DNA, equivalent to roughly 30,000 T cell genomes, went into each replicate PCR. The purified libraries were quantified using a Qubit 3.0 fluorometer, sized with a Bioanalyzer 2100, and then quantified again using the KAPA Library Quantification kit. Each immunoSEQ 96-well plate was sequenced on its own single-read 150-cycle Illumina NextSeq 550 flow cell. On the study's bioinformatics: Because the immunoSEQ output included only junctional sequences and no quality scores, the filtering could not be the same as the filtering used for full-length reads. To assign V/J genes and CDR3, sequences were annotated using PyIR, a Python wrapper for IgBLAST v1.9, with IMGT germline references. Any read was removed if the V/J assignment was weak (E-value above 1e-6), the CDR3 was missing, or the read contained stop codons, out-of-frame junctions, or ambiguous translated residues. V3J clonotypes were defined by identical inferred V gene, J gene, and CDR3 amino acid sequence. The percentage overlap between two repertoires was calculated by dividing the number of shared unique clonotypes by the size of the smaller repertoire. RTK rarefaction, the Chao1 estimator, and Recon v2.1 estimates of unobserved clonotypes were used to assess repertoire richness. OLGA was used to compute generation probabilities for all TCRbeta clonotypes that the gDNA method yielded from four donors. TCRdb's version of the immuneACCESS table is confined to in-frame rearrangements and falls short of the full clone set. An unresolved V gene accounts for under half of the shortfall where checked; the remainder is of unknown origin. V, J and clone size are taken as reported in that table, and D and trimming were inferred from the DNA itself. The sample includes 2 million or so clones, with 85% to 95% observed a single time. About 1.1% of the sample is in the top ten clones.

Study-wide conclusions, independent of this receptor: Incomplete sequencing was indicated by rarefaction of sorted-subset datasets, despite the large sequencing depth. Naive subsets generally had larger estimated clonotype richness than memory subsets. Pairwise subsampling led to the expectation that sequencing depth would affect the degree of clonotype sharing among donors. Sampling was restricted to blood, and TCR repertoires in tissues likely differ from the TCR repertoires found in blood. Approximately 5% of naive CD4, 3.5% of naive CD8, 2% to 2.5% of memory CD4, and less than 0.45% of memory CD8 clonotypes were shared across several donors. The small number of donors limited the genetic and exposure-history diversity represented. Compared with non-shared clonotypes, clonotypes shared by all four sorted-subset donors had higher generation probabilities.

This TCR was recovered from a man between 18 and 29 years old in good health. The sequence is built from TRBV4-1 and TRBJ2-5; perhaps TRBD2 is the D gene, with 5 bases matching. Specimen: naive CD8+ T cells sorted from blood. The cell subset or site label on this specimen signifies: CD45RA+CCR7+. The sequence in DNA is TGCGCCAGCAGCCAAGTTGGTGCGGGCCAAGAGACCCAGTACTTC. Its translation is CASSQVGAGQETQYF.